One sample yielded the 30 T cell receptor beta chains listed below, sequenced in a study of T-cell memory formation after mild COVID-19. TCRdb analysed the 5' RACE reads with MiXCR anew, one entry per CDR3 protein. The data hold 270,000 or so distinct CDR3 sequences, with approximately 18% observed a single time. Material: PBMCs or a T cell subset sorted from them (not recorded which). The receptors come from a man aged 18-30 years who had mild COVID-19 (a few samples of this study predate the infection). Cell type and time point are not known.

The V and J genes are TRBV5-5 and TRBJ2-7; D is ambiguous. CDR3 size: 14 residues. The germline V and J ends were trimmed by 3 bases and 2 bases, with 12 bases remaining between them. Per germline, CDR1 SGHKS and CDR2 YYEKEE (reference sequence). The CDR3 here is CASSSPTGPYEQYF. CDR3 sequence (DNA): TGTGCCAGCAGCTCACCTACCGGCCCCTACGAGCAGTACTTC.

The chain is built from TRBV11-1 and TRBJ1-6, with D perhaps TRBD1 (5 bases). The CDR3 length is 14 residues. Trimming cost V 5 bases and J 8 bases, with 13 bases left between them. Germline V CDR1 and CDR2: SGHAT, FQDESV (reference sequence). CDR3 nucleotides: TGTGCCAGCAGCGGCAGGGTGGTGGATTCACCCCTCCACTTT. Translated, it gives CASSGRVVDSPLHF.

This chain links TRBV7-2 with TRBJ1-5, with 10 bases lining up with TRBD1. CDR3 size: 16 residues. The junction had 11 bases not matched to a gene; V was cut back by 6 bases and J by 6 bases. Per germline, CDR1 SGHTA and CDR2 FQGNSA. This CDR3 reads CASRDPGTGVGQPQHF. The CDR3 nucleotides are TGTGCCAGCAGGGACCCCGGGACAGGGGTCGGTCAGCCCCAGCATTTT.

This clonotype has only a few counts. The chain employs TRBV4-1 and TRBJ2-3, with no clear D. The CDR3 sequence is 15 residues long. V was trimmed by 2 bases and J by 0 bases, leaving 9 bases between them. Looked up from germline, CDR1 is MGHRA and CDR2 is YSYEKL. The CDR3: CASSQRDGSTDTQYF. The CDR3, as DNA: TGCGCCAGCAGCCAAAGAGACGGTAGCACAGATACGCAGTATTTT.

This clonotype came up a few times. The chain couples TRBV5-5 to TRBJ2-5; TRBD1 agrees at 7 bases. V was pared by 2 bases and J by 5 bases, with 9 bases of the junction left unmatched. The CDR3 is 15 residues long. CDR1 and CDR2 (germline): SGHKS, YYEKEE (reference sequence). In DNA form, the CDR3 reads TGTGCCAGCAGCTTCATCGGACAGGCCCGGGAGACCCAGTACTTC. Protein sequence: CASSFIGQARETQYF.

V and J are TRBV21-1 and TRBJ1-5; the tabulated D call, TRBD1, remains unverified against the DNA. TRBV21-1 is listed as a pseudogene. This CDR3 contains 17 residues. CDR3 region: CASRRGTGGERSQPQHF. Written as DNA, the CDR3 is TGTGCCAGCAGACGAGGAACAGGGGGCGAAAGGTCTCAGCCCCAGCATTTT.

The genes are TRBV7-3 and TRBJ2-5, with D perhaps TRBD2 (6 bases). The CDR3 consists of 13 residues. Looked up from germline, CDR1 is SGHTA and CDR2 is FQGTGA. V gave up 1 base and J gave up 4 bases, with 7 bases separating them. The CDR3 loop is CASSLNGGETQYF. The CDR3 DNA follows: TGTGCCAGCAGCTTAAACGGGGGAGAGACCCAGTACTTC. The whole variable domain, filled in from reference TRBV7-3 and TRBJ2-5, reads GAGVSQTPSNKVTEKGKYVELRCDPISGHTALYWYRQSLGQGPEFLIYFQGTGAADDSGLPNDRFFAVRPEGSVSTLKIQRTERGDSAVYLCASSLNGGETQYFGPGTRLLVL.

V and J are TRBV7-8 and TRBJ2-3; TRBD2 aligns across 10 bases. CDR1 is SGHVS and CDR2 is FQNEAQ in the germline V gene. The ends lost 4 bases at V and 2 bases at J; junction bases unmatched: 6. The CDR3 totals 16 residues. In DNA, the CDR3 is TGTGCCAGCAGCTGGACAGCGGGGGGGATCACAGATACGCAGTATTTT. The encoded protein is CASSWTAGGITDTQYF.

The chain employs TRBV5-1 and TRBJ2-2; D gene unclear. Germline CDR1 reads SGHRS; CDR2 reads YFSETQ. V shed 4 bases and J shed 0 bases, with 7 bases lying between them. The CDR3 length is 14 residues. DNA of the CDR3: TGCGCCAGCAGCCAGACAACGAACACCGGGGAGCTGTTTTTT. It codes for CASSQTTNTGELFF.

The J gene is TRBJ2-7, the V gene TRBV29-1; D possibly corresponds to TRBD1 (7 bases). The CDR3 consists of 14 residues. Per the germline V gene, CDR1 is SQVTM and CDR2 is ANQGSEA. Trimming shortened V by 4 bases and J by 2 bases, and 15 bases separated the two germline ends. In DNA form, the CDR3 reads TGCAGCGTTGTACCGACAGGGAGGACCTACGAGCAGTACTTC. This codes for CSVVPTGRTYEQYF.

There are a few counts of this clonotype. This sequence joins TRBV4-3 and TRBJ1-3; D is uncertain. There are 18 residues in the CDR3. Trimming stripped 0 bases from V and 0 bases from J, with 15 bases between. Germline V gives CDR1 LGHNA, CDR2 YSLEER. CDR3 nucleotides: TGCGCCAGCAGCCAAGAACCCCCCCACAGCACCTCTGGAAACACCATATATTTT. Its protein product is CASSQEPPHSTSGNTIYF.

The chain employs TRBV2 and TRBJ1-3; 7 nucleotides match TRBD1. CDR3 size: 15 residues. CDR1 SNHLY and CDR2 FYNNEI come from the germline V gene. The trim removed 0 bases at V and 4 bases at J, leaving 3 bases unmatched. CDR3: CASSEARDRGNTIYF. CDR3 coding DNA: TGTGCCAGCAGTGAAGCCCGGGACAGAGGAAACACCATATATTTT.

V usage is TRBV20-1 and J usage is TRBJ1-2; maybe TRBD1 (5 bases). The germline V gene encodes CDR1 DFQATT and CDR2 SNEGSKA (reference sequence). V lost 3 bases to trimming and J lost 3 bases, with 14 bases between them. This CDR3 has 14 amino acids. CDR3 amino acids: CSARQPGSDYGYTF. The CDR3 DNA reads as TGCAGTGCTAGGCAGCCAGGGAGTGACTATGGCTACACCTTC.

This chain connects TRBV29-1 to TRBJ1-2; D possibly corresponds to TRBD1 (6 bases). The germline gives CDR1 SQVTM, CDR2 ANQGSEA. Trimming cost V 0 bases and J 8 bases, with 16 bases left between them. This CDR3 spans 14 amino acids. In DNA form, the CDR3 reads TGCAGCGTTGAAGACCCCCAGGGGTCCCACGGCTACACCTTC. Encoded protein: CSVEDPQGSHGYTF.

V and J are TRBV4-2 and TRBJ1-5; D gene ambiguous. The germline V and J ends were trimmed by 3 bases and 7 bases, with 16 bases remaining between them. Germline V CDR1 and CDR2: LGHNA, YNFKEQ. The CDR3 spans 15 residues. DNA for the CDR3: TGTGCCAGCAGCCAGCTTTTCGTGGCCGGGCAGCCCCAGCATTTT. This encodes CASSQLFVAGQPQHF.

This chain joins TRBV18 and TRBJ1-6; a possible D gene is TRBD1 (5 bases). The CDR3 has 16 amino acids. The germline V and J ends were trimmed by 3 bases and 12 bases, with 21 bases remaining between them. The germline V gene encodes CDR1 KGHSH and CDR2 LQKENI. The CDR3 spells CASSPRVGVQPRPLHF. The DNA for the CDR3 is TGTGCCAGCTCACCTCGGGTGGGGGTCCAGCCACGACCCCTCCACTTT.

This clonotype was counted between two and nine times. The gene calls are TRBV18 and TRBJ2-7, with TRBD2 matching over 7 bases. The CDR3 contains 14 residues. Germline assignment: CDR1 KGHSH and CDR2 LQKENI. Trimming removed 3 bases from V and 2 bases from J; junction bases left unmatched: 4. The CDR3 region is CASSPLRGAYEQYV. Here the CDR3 DNA reads TGTGCCAGCTCACCCCTACGGGGGGCCTACGAGCAGTACGTC.

This clonotype was counted a few times. The genes are TRBV4-1 and TRBJ2-7; possible D gene TRBD2, 5 bases. V lost 4 bases, J lost 0 bases, and 13 bases lay in between. CDR1 is MGHRA and CDR2 is YSYEKL in the germline V gene. The CDR3 extends over 15 amino acids. The chain's CDR3 is CASSLASGSSYEQYV. DNA for the CDR3: TGCGCCAGCAGCCTTGCGTCGGGGAGCTCCTACGAGCAGTACGTC.

This clonotype has just a few counts. The rearrangement links TRBV25-1 to TRBJ1-3; no reliable D call. The V and J ends lost 4 bases and 0 bases respectively, with 10 bases between them. Germline CDR1 and CDR2: MGHDK and SYGVNS. The CDR3 spans 15 residues. CDR3 sequence reads: CASSVSYNSGNTIYF. CDR3 coding DNA: TGTGCCAGCAGTGTAAGTTACAACTCTGGAAACACCATATATTTT.

This clonotype was found a few times. The chain uses TRBV4-3 and TRBJ2-3; possibly TRBD1 or TRBD2 for D (5 bases each). V lost 3 bases to trimming and J lost 4 bases, with 14 bases between them. Germline V gene sequence: CDR1 LGHNA, CDR2 YSLEER. This CDR3 is 15 amino acids long. The CDR3 loop is CASSQRGRGADTQYF. The CDR3 DNA sequence: TGCGCCAGCAGCCAGAGGGGTAGAGGGGCAGATACGCAGTATTTT.

The chain has TRBV5-1 and TRBJ2-7; D call uncertain. The V gene's germline CDR1 is SGHRS and CDR2 YFSETQ. CDR3 length equals 13 residues. Trimming took off 4 bases at V and 4 bases at J, with 12 bases between the two ends. The CDR3 DNA reads TGCGCCAGCAGCCCGGCTCCTTTATACGAGCAGTACTTC. Translating gives CASSPAPLYEQYF.

This clonotype is medium-sized (0.01 to 0.1%) in the sample. The chain combines TRBV7-6 with TRBJ1-1; D may be TRBD1 (5 bases). The CDR3 runs to 15 residues. Germline values: CDR1 SGHVS, CDR2 FNYEAQ. Trimming took off 5 bases at V and 1 base at J, with 14 bases between the two ends. Written as DNA, the CDR3 is TGTGCCAGCAGCCTACCCCCGACAGCGAACACTGAAGCTTTCTTT. Protein product: CASSLPPTANTEAFF.

This clonotype came up a few times. V is TRBV12-3 or TRBV12-4 and J is TRBJ1-2, with D unclear. Between the trimmed V and J ends, which lost 1 base and 8 bases, there was a span of 5 bases. This CDR3 contains 11 residues. Here the CDR3 DNA reads TGTGCCAGCAGTTTAGTAGGGGGCTACACCTTC. As protein: CASSLVGGYTF.

Comment on this clonotype: A read error may account for a junction end that differs from germline. This chain uses TRBV5-4 with TRBJ2-1; TRBD2 agrees at 10 bases. The CDR3 extends over 15 amino acids. Germline V lookup: CDR1 SGHNT, CDR2 YYREEE (reference sequence). Here the CDR3 reads CASSPQRGGYHEQFF. The CDR3 nucleotides read TGTGCCAGCAGCCCCCAGCGGGGGGGCTACCATGAGCAGTTCTTC.

This clonotype was counted between two and nine times. The genes are TRBV7-3 and TRBJ1-1; TRBD1 matches at 9 bases. The CDR3 has 13 amino acids. CDR1 and CDR2 from the germline V gene are SGHTA and FQGTGA. V lost 4 bases, J lost 8 bases, and 5 bases stayed unmatched. The CDR3 DNA reads as TGTGCCAGCAGCTCCTTCGGACAGGGGGAAGCTTTCTTT. Translating gives CASSSFGQGEAFF.

The rearrangement links TRBV28 to TRBJ2-7; D is perhaps TRBD2 (6 bases). CDR3 length: 15 residues. Germline V CDR1 and CDR2: MDHEN, SYDVKM. Trimming took off 6 bases at V and 0 bases at J, with 15 bases between the two ends. The CDR3 DNA reads as TGTGCCAGCAGCTTCGGAGGGGCACGCTCCTACGAGCAGTACGTC. Translating gives CASSFGGARSYEQYV.

The chain recombines TRBV6-6 with TRBJ1-1; D is uncertain. The ends were cut back, 2 bases at V and 2 bases at J, with 9 bases in the middle. The CDR3 covers 14 residues. Germline values: CDR1 MNHNY, CDR2 SVGAGI (reference sequence). CDR3 protein: CASSYEEQNTEAFF. DNA for the CDR3: TGTGCCAGCAGTTACGAGGAGCAAAACACTGAAGCTTTCTTT.

This clonotype has just one count. The V and J genes are TRBV20-1 and TRBJ1-4; D is unclear. The CDR3 consists of 14 residues. Trimming shortened V by 6 bases and J by 8 bases, and 19 bases separated the two germline ends. The germline gives CDR1 DFQATT, CDR2 SNEGSKA (reference sequence). This chain's CDR3 is CSARRPGRREKLFF. The DNA for the CDR3 is TGCAGTGCCAGGAGGCCAGGAAGGAGAGAAAAACTGTTTTTT.

The V and J genes are TRBV6-5 and TRBJ2-3; 7 bases agree with TRBD1. The CDR3 sequence is 15 residues long. V was pared by 6 bases and J by 5 bases, with 11 bases of the junction left unmatched. Germline values: CDR1 MNHEY, CDR2 SVGAGI. CDR3 loop: CASSRHRGGGDTQYF. DNA of the CDR3: TGTGCCAGCAGCCGACACAGAGGGGGCGGAGATACGCAGTATTTT.

The CDR3 spells CASSVDGGSYGYTF. The CDR3 DNA reads TGTGCCAGCAGCGTAGATGGGGGCAGCTATGGCTACACCTTC. V gene TRBV9 combines with J gene TRBJ1-2, with a possible D match to TRBD1 (6 bases). The CDR3 is 14 amino acids. The germline V and J ends were trimmed by 0 bases and 4 bases, with 10 bases remaining between them. Per germline, CDR1 SGDLS and CDR2 YYNGEE.